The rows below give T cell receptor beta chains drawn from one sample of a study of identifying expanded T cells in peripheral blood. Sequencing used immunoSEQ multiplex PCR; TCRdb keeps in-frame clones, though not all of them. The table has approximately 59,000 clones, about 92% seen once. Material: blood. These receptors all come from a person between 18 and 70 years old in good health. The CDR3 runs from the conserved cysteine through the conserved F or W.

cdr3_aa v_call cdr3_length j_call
CAWNLAEGTEAFF TRBV30 13 TRBJ1-1
CASSLGRGYEQYF TRBV27 13 -
CASSPTSGGADTQYF TRBV4-3 15 TRBJ2-3
CASSYYNEQFF TRBV28 11 TRBJ2-1
CASSFQRGGETQYF TRBV28 14 TRBJ2-5
CASKPGRDFHSEQYF TRBV6-5 15 TRBJ2-7
CASSEALGSGELFF TRBV2 14 TRBJ2-2
CASSPAGTGFYNEQFF TRBV28 16 TRBJ2-1
CAWTRGAGGELFF TRBV30 13 TRBJ2-2
CAISRKAEETQYF TRBV10-3 13 TRBJ2-5
CASSYSRTGGYEQYF TRBV6-5 15 TRBJ2-7
CARTEGTGANYGYTF TRBV30 15 TRBJ1-2
CASSLPRHTEAFF TRBV27 13 TRBJ1-1
CASSQVGTETQYF TRBV4-3 13 TRBJ2-5
CASTRGGQPQHF TRBV2 12 TRBJ1-5
CASSLGRGLILYQETQYF TRBV28 18 TRBJ2-5
CASSRQGANTEAFF TRBV6-1 14 TRBJ1-1
CASTFGSNQPQHF TRBV28 13 TRBJ1-5
CASASTGSGYTF TRBV6-1 12 TRBJ1-2
CASSDQGSTDTQYF TRBV6-5 14 TRBJ2-3
CASSPDLKYYGYTF TRBV18 14 TRBJ1-2
CASSLQTASHEQYF TRBV7-2 14 TRBJ2-7
CASSKGLDPSYNEQFF TRBV5-6 16 TRBJ2-1
CASSSFTDTQYF TRBV7-2 12 TRBJ2-3
CLGGNSYEQYF TRBV20-1 11 TRBJ2-7
CASRPTTGAETQYF TRBV10-2 14 TRBJ2-5
CASSPESGSGYTF TRBV28 13 TRBJ1-2
CASSLLSYEQYF TRBV28 12 TRBJ2-7
CASSLDGAAGITDTQYF TRBV7-2 17 TRBJ2-3
CASSLGGGSNQPQHF TRBV5-1 15 TRBJ1-5
CATSRDLWDGTGELFF TRBV15 16 TRBJ2-2
CASTPVGPGQPYGYTF TRBV5-6 16 TRBJ1-2
CASSQVVGRGQETQYF TRBV4-3 16 TRBJ2-5
CASSEAGIEAFF TRBV2 12 TRBJ1-1
CASSLPPIGTSDSPLHF TRBV27 17 TRBJ1-6
CASSLDYGRGYEQYF TRBV7-2 15 TRBJ2-7
CASSSGQINSPLHF TRBV9 14 TRBJ1-6
CASSLDGGTGIYTF TRBV5-1 14 TRBJ1-2
CASSKMTGGGTEAFF TRBV5-1 15 TRBJ1-1
CASSVLDSAGEQFF TRBV9 14 TRBJ2-1
CASSSGYRVVTGELFF TRBV27 16 TRBJ2-2
CATSRERGGSGNEQYF TRBV15 16 TRBJ2-7
CASSLDFSGSTDTQYF TRBV7-2 16 TRBJ2-3
CSVGAAANYGYTF TRBV29-1 13 TRBJ1-2
CASSLGGDSYEQYF TRBV7-2 14 TRBJ2-7